At least ten counts were recorded for the clone carrying this T cell receptor (beta chain). Germline CDR1 is ENHRY and CDR2 is SYGVKD. Trimming removed 4 bases at V and 1 base at J, with 10 bases between. This CDR3 region has 14 residues. TCRdb reprocessed the RT-PCR reads with MiXCR, giving one entry per CDR3 protein. The sample yields 650,000 to 800,000 distinct CDR3 sequences, around 14% seen once. The receptor was isolated from a female donor in good health, serving as a healthy control. The J gene is TRBJ2-5, the V gene TRBV10-3; D uncertain. Sequenced sample: memory CD4+ T cells from blood. CDR3 loop: CAISGLGSQETQYF. The CDR3 nucleotides read TGTGCCATCAGTGGTTTAGGCAGCCAAGAGACCCAGTACTTC.